What follows are 18 T cell receptor beta chains derived from one specimen sequenced in a study of T-cell reconstitution after alpha-beta-depleted transplantation in children. Unique molecular identifiers were used to barcode this TCRbeta library. TCRdb processed the PCR reads anew with MiXCR; each CDR3 protein has one entry. The sample shows 15,000 to 20,000 distinct CDR3 sequences, around an eighth of them seen only once. Sequencing was performed on PBMCs, mostly from graft donor cells, taken 180 days after TCRalphabeta/CD19-depleted stem cell transplant. The receptors were sampled from a boy less than two years old who had a stem cell transplant for Wiskott-Aldrich syndrome, so the T cells may come from the graft donor.

A few counts support this clonotype. The V gene is TRBV4-1, the J gene TRBJ2-1, with 10 positions matching TRBD2. The V gene end was trimmed by 3 bases and the J gene end by 0 bases; junction bases not matched to a gene: 5. Germline lookup yields CDR1 MGHRA and CDR2 YSYEKL. This CDR3 comprises 17 residues. The CDR3 DNA reads TGCGCCAGCAGCCACCGGCTAGCGGGAGACTCCTACAATGAGCAGTTCTTC. This encodes CASSHRLAGDSYNEQFF.

The table lists this clonotype with many counts. The chain carries TRBV7-9 and TRBJ2-1; perhaps TRBD1 as D (6 bases). This CDR3 has 13 residues. V was pared by 5 bases and J by 7 bases, with 12 bases between. Germline V gene data show CDR1 as SEHNR and CDR2 as FQNEAQ (reference sequence). Here the CDR3 reads CASSIQGWNEQFF. The CDR3 DNA follows: TGTGCCAGCAGCATACAGGGTTGGAATGAGCAGTTCTTC. Filled out from reference TRBV7-9 and TRBJ2-1, the complete variable domain reads DTGVSQNPRHKITKRGQNVTFRCDPISEHNRLYWYRQTLGQGPEFLTYFQNEAQLEKSRLLSDRFSAERPKGSFSTLEIQRTEQGDSAMYLCASSIQGWNEQFFGPGTRLTVL.

This clonotype was observed at least ten times. The chain employs TRBV7-9 and TRBJ2-7; D may be TRBD2 (5 bases). V was pared by 1 base and J by 1 base, with 17 bases between. Germline V gene data show CDR1 as SEHNR and CDR2 as FQNEAQ (reference sequence). CDR3 length: 17 amino acids. The CDR3 loop reads CASSLGRTNDISYEQYF. The CDR3 DNA sequence: TGTGCCAGCAGCTTAGGGAGGACGAACGACATTTCCTACGAGCAGTACTTC.

The V call is TRBV20-1, the J call TRBJ1-2; tentative D call: TRBD1 (5 bases). In germline, CDR1 is DFQATT, CDR2 SNEGSKA (reference sequence). The ends were cut back, 1 base at V and 7 bases at J, with 19 bases in the middle. CDR3 length: 15 residues. CDR3 coding DNA: TGCAGTGCTAGAGCCCCAGGGCGGGCCTCGTCTGGCTACACCTTC. It yields the protein CSARAPGRASSGYTF.

V gene TRBV15 combines with J gene TRBJ2-5; D possibly corresponds to TRBD2 (5 bases). This CDR3 contains 13 residues. Germline-derived CDR1 and CDR2 are LNHNV and YYDKDF (reference sequence). V was cut by 5 bases and J by 5 bases, with 12 bases left in between. The CDR3 is CATSAGVRETQYF. CDR3 DNA sequence: TGTGCCACCAGCGCCGGGGTACGGGAGACCCAGTACTTC.

This clonotype has at least ten counts. DNA of the CDR3: TGCAGTGCCACACAGGCCAATCAGCCCCAGCATTTT. Its translation is CSATQANQPQHF. The V and J genes are TRBV20-1 and TRBJ1-5, with a tentative D call TRBD1 (5 bases). The CDR3 extends over 12 amino acids. Germline assignment: CDR1 DFQATT and CDR2 SNEGSKA (reference sequence). Trimming cost V 6 bases and J 3 bases, with 9 bases left between them.

The CDR3 DNA reads as TGTGCCACCAGCCGAACGTGGGGGGATACGCAGTATTTT. This translates into CATSRTWGDTQYF. The chain joins TRBV15 to TRBJ2-3, with D possibly being TRBD1 or TRBD2 (5 bases each). Germline CDR1 LNHNV, CDR2 YYDKDF (reference sequence). The CDR3 is 13 residues long. V lost 5 bases and J lost 6, with 12 bases in between.

This clonotype has ten or more counts. The V and J genes are TRBV10-3 and TRBJ2-1, with 13 nucleotides matching TRBD2. The CDR3 is 15 residues long. The germline gives CDR1 ENHRY, CDR2 SYGVKD. The V segment lost 10 bases and the J segment 9 bases; nucleotides outside the gene matches: 12. In DNA form, the CDR3 reads TGTGCCACTCTACGGACTAGCGGGAGTTTGAGTGAGCAGTTCTTC. Its translation is CATLRTSGSLSEQFF.

This chain uses TRBV7-8 with TRBJ2-5; 7 bases are a match to TRBD1. This CDR3 is 16 amino acids long. V lost 3 bases to trimming and J lost 1 base; unmatched junction nucleotides: 8. Germline V lookup: CDR1 SGHVS, CDR2 FQNEAQ. CDR3 in DNA: TGTGCCAGCAGCTTTACGCTCCGGGACAGCCAAGAGACCCAGTACTTC. Its protein is CASSFTLRDSQETQYF.

The chain employs TRBV24-1 and TRBJ1-3; D not certain. This CDR3 contains 15 residues. Trimming took 3 bases from V and 0 from J, leaving 8 bases between them. Germline CDR1 is KGHDR and CDR2 is SFDVKD. The CDR3 DNA is TGTGCCACCAGTGATGGGAGCAACTCTGGAAACACCATATATTTT. It yields the protein CATSDGSNSGNTIYF.

At least ten counts were recorded for this clonotype. In DNA form, the CDR3 reads TGCGCCAGCAGCCAAGGAGGAACCGGGGAGCTGTTTTTT. Encoded protein: CASSQGGTGELFF. The genes are TRBV4-1 and TRBJ2-2; D is ambiguous. Germline V lookup: CDR1 MGHRA, CDR2 YSYEKL. Deletions cut 1 base from V and 5 bases from J, with 5 bases between. This CDR3 has 13 amino acids.

The chain carries TRBV27 and TRBJ2-7; D call uncertain. V lost 3 bases to trimming and J lost 6 bases, with 12 bases between them. The CDR3 spans 13 residues. In germline, CDR1 is MNHEY, CDR2 SMNVEV (reference sequence). CDR3 protein: CASSFYANSEQYF. CDR3 bases: TGTGCCAGCAGTTTTTATGCTAACTCCGAGCAGTACTTC.

This clonotype was observed many times. V usage is TRBV28 and J usage is TRBJ1-2; 8 positions agree with TRBD1. CDR3 size: 14 residues. Per the germline V gene, CDR1 is MDHEN and CDR2 is SYDVKM. V shed 6 bases, J shed 8 bases, and the junction held 11 bases outside the gene matches. The CDR3 DNA follows: TGTGCCAGCAGGCGACAGGGGATCGAGTCCGGCTACACCTTC. The encoded protein is CASRRQGIESGYTF.

Ten or more counts support this clonotype. The V call is TRBV7-2, the J call TRBJ2-1; D is unclear. Germline-derived CDR1 and CDR2 are SGHTA and FQGNSA. Trimming took off 0 bases at V and 1 base at J, with 7 bases between the two ends. The CDR3 has 15 residues. The CDR3 sequence: CASSLAVPSYNEQFF. CDR3 nucleotides: TGTGCCAGCAGCTTAGCGGTTCCTTCCTACAATGAGCAGTTCTTC.

This clonotype was seen only a few times. The rearrangement uses TRBV7-8 and TRBJ2-7, with TRBD2 matching 10 bases. Germline V gene data show CDR1 as SGHVS and CDR2 as FQNEAQ. V dropped 3 bases and J dropped 6; count of bases not matched to a gene: 8. The CDR3 is 15 residues long. The CDR3 region is CASSFQLAGEGEQYF. CDR3 nucleotide sequence: TGTGCCAGCAGCTTCCAGCTAGCGGGAGAAGGCGAGCAGTACTTC.

Written as DNA, the CDR3 is TGTGCCAGCAGCCAGACCAGGTCGAACACCGGGGAGCTGTTTTTT. Its translation: CASSQTRSNTGELFF. This rearrangement joins TRBV7-9 to TRBJ2-2; D is unclear. Trimming stripped 5 bases from V and 0 bases from J, with 10 bases between. CDR1 is SEHNR and CDR2 is FQNEAQ in the germline V gene (reference sequence). The CDR3 is 15 amino acids.

Regarding this clonotype: The DNA is left out, because the CDR3 cannot be placed on it with certainty; the CDR3 is given as TCRdb lists it. The chain employs TRBV24-1 and TRBJ2-1; the DNA was not compared with TRBD2, the D call given in the table. Germline V lookup: CDR1 KGHDR, CDR2 SFDVKD. The CDR3 extends over 16 residues, inclusive of both ends. The CDR3 is CCSARDGGTSSHEQFF.

This clonotype showed up just a few times. The chain carries TRBV10-3 and TRBJ2-7; no clear D gene. With 3 bases removed from V and 0 bases from J, the gap between germline ends came to 9 bases. Germline lookup yields CDR1 ENHRY and CDR2 SYGVKD. This CDR3 has 14 residues. In DNA form, the CDR3 reads TGTGCCATCAGTGAATTTTTGAGCTCCTACGAGCAGTACTTC. The encoded protein is CAISEFLSSYEQYF.